One and the same sample provided the 16 T cell receptor beta chains below, sequenced in a study of T cell repertoires in cytomegalovirus infection. Antigens for these TCRs are unknown. TCRdb reprocessed the reads via MiXCR and lists one record per CDR3 protein. The data contain more than 250,000 distinct CDR3 sequences, about 25% of them singletons. The sample consisted of cultured PBMCs, taken from culture after CMV antigen stimulation. The receptors were sampled from a human donor in good health (CMV status not recorded). Some clones in this sample may be carry-over from other donors' samples.

The chain is built from TRBV4-3 and TRBJ1-1; a possible D gene is TRBD1 (5 bases). The germline gives CDR1 LGHNA, CDR2 YSLEER. The CDR3 has 14 amino acids. Trimming removed 3 bases at V and 3 bases at J, with 11 bases between. The chain's CDR3 is CASSHGTLDTEAFF. The CDR3 nucleotides read TGCGCCAGCAGCCACGGGACCTTGGACACTGAAGCTTTCTTT.

This clonotype was detected many times. The chain employs TRBV6-2 or TRBV6-3 and TRBJ2-5; D tentatively reads TRBD1 or TRBD2 (5 bases each). The ends were cut back, 2 bases at V and 5 bases at J, with 12 bases in the middle. Germline CDR1 reads MNHEY; CDR2 reads SVGEGT. The CDR3 length is 14 residues. The CDR3 protein is CASSYGTREETQYF. The CDR3 DNA sequence: TGTGCCAGCAGTTACGGGACCCGAGAGGAGACCCAGTACTTC.

The chain has TRBV6-2 or TRBV6-3 and TRBJ2-1, with D perhaps matching TRBD2 (6 bases). The germline CDR1 and CDR2 sequences are MNHEY and SVGEGT. Trimming removed 0 bases at V and 7 bases at J, with 13 bases between. The CDR3 runs to 15 residues. The CDR3 DNA follows: TGTGCCAGCAGTTACTCGGAGACTAGGACGAATGAGCAGTTCTTC. It encodes CASSYSETRTNEQFF.

J is TRBJ2-6 and V is TRBV28; D gene ambiguous. Germline CDR1 is MDHEN and CDR2 is SYDVKM. The CDR3 loop spans 14 amino acids. V lost 7 bases and J lost 5, with 12 bases in between. For the CDR3, the DNA is TGTGCCAGCACTACCCCAAGATGGGCCAACGTCCTGACTTTC. This encodes CASTTPRWANVLTF.

The CDR3 coding sequence is TGCAGTGCCAGTACGGGACAGGGCTCCTCTGGAAACACCATATATTTT. This translates into CSASTGQGSSGNTIYF. The chain has TRBV20-1 and TRBJ1-3; 9 bases agree with TRBD1. Germline V lookup: CDR1 DFQATT, CDR2 SNEGSKA (reference sequence). The CDR3 runs to 16 residues. Unmatched junction bases numbered 9, after V lost 6 bases and J lost 0 bases.

V usage is TRBV12-3 or TRBV12-4 and J usage is TRBJ2-7; TRBD2 matches at 12 bases. The trim removed 3 bases at V and 6 bases at J, leaving 3 bases unmatched. The CDR3 contains 14 residues. The CDR3 DNA sequence: TGTGCCAGCAGTTTTGGACTAGCGGGATCCGAGCAGTACTTC. Translating it yields CASSFGLAGSEQYF.

This clonotype has only a few counts. The chain recombines TRBV11-2 with TRBJ2-5; D is ambiguous. CDR3 size: 15 residues. Germline V CDR1 and CDR2: SGHAT, FQNNGV. V lost 4 bases to trimming and J lost 1 base, with 13 bases between them. Here the CDR3 reads CASSSERTVQETQYF. CDR3 coding DNA: TGTGCCAGCAGCTCTGAACGGACGGTCCAAGAGACCCAGTACTTC.

This clonotype was detected only a few times. The chain recombines TRBV7-2 with TRBJ1-1; D gene ambiguous. V lost 3 bases, J lost 5 bases, and 13 bases lay in between. This CDR3 spans 14 amino acids. Germline CDR1 reads SGHTA; CDR2 reads FQGNSA. CDR3 nucleotides: TGTGCCAGCAGCTTCCAACGAGGGCAAACTGAAGCTTTCTTT. Protein: CASSFQRGQTEAFF. The full variable domain, with the rest looked up from reference TRBV7-2 and TRBJ1-1, is GAGVSQSPSNKVTEKGKDVELRCDPISGHTALYWYRQSLGQGLEFLIYFQGNSAPDKSGLPSDRFSAERTGGSVSTLTIQRTQQEDSAVYLCASSFQRGQTEAFFGQGTRLTVV.

The rearrangement links TRBV12-5 to TRBJ2-3; D is uncertain. Trimming shortened V by 2 bases and J by 0 bases, and 6 bases separated the two germline ends. Germline CDR1 is LGHNT and CDR2 is FRNRAP. This CDR3 comprises 14 residues. The CDR3 reads CASGLPHSTDTQYF. The CDR3 DNA is TGTGCTAGTGGTTTGCCCCACAGCACAGATACGCAGTATTTT.

This clonotype has only one observation. V usage is TRBV28 and J usage is TRBJ1-5, with a weak D call TRBD1 (5 bases). The CDR3 is 19 residues long. Germline V gives CDR1 MDHEN, CDR2 SYDVKM. V was cut by 6 bases and J by 1 base, with 25 bases left in between. The CDR3 nucleotides read TGTGCCAGCAGCGCGTGGGGTGCGGGGGAAGAAGAAAGCAATCAGCCCCAGCATTTT. The encoded protein is CASSAWGAGEEESNQPQHF.

The gene calls are TRBV6-6 and TRBJ1-2; TRBD1 aligns across 9 bases. Germline assignment: CDR1 MNHNY and CDR2 SVGAGI (reference sequence). The CDR3 spans 17 residues. Trimming cost V 6 bases and J 7 bases; bases outside gene matches: 18. The CDR3 DNA is TGTGCCAGCAGCCGACCGCCTAGTCAAACAGGGGGCCGTGGCTACACCTTC. Amino acid sequence: CASSRPPSQTGGRGYTF.

This clonotype was seen many times. The chain uses TRBV7-2 and TRBJ2-7; the D gene is possibly TRBD1 (5 bases). Germline V gives CDR1 SGHTA, CDR2 FQGNSA. The V end was cut by 1 base, the J end by 3 bases, with 13 bases between. CDR3 length: 15 amino acids. The chain's CDR3 is CASSLGSRGVYEQYF. For the CDR3, the DNA is TGTGCCAGCAGCTTAGGGTCAAGGGGTGTCTACGAGCAGTACTTC.

This chain connects TRBV25-1 to TRBJ2-1, with TRBD2 matching 13 bases. This CDR3 region has 15 residues. The germline gives CDR1 MGHDK, CDR2 SYGVNS. Trimming cost V 7 bases and J 7 bases; bases outside gene matches: 7. CDR3 nucleotides: TGTGCCAGCACCGAGGGGACTAGCGGGATTAATGAGCAGTTCTTC. Its protein product is CASTEGTSGINEQFF. The entire variable domain, with the rest obtained from reference TRBV25-1 and TRBJ2-1, is as follows: EADIYQTPRYLVIGTGKKITLECSQTMGHDKMYWYQQDPGMELHLIHYSYGVNSTEKGDLSSESTVSRIRTEHFPLTLESARPSHTSQYLCASTEGTSGINEQFFGPGTRLTVL.

This clonotype was found many times. V usage is TRBV7-2 and J usage is TRBJ2-7; 8 bases are a match to TRBD2. CDR3 length: 14 residues. Germline V gives CDR1 SGHTA, CDR2 FQGNSA. V was clipped by 1 base and J by 7 bases; unmatched bases: 6. The CDR3 DNA reads as TGTGCCAGCAGCTTAGGGCGGGAGGATGGGGAGCAGTACGTC. This encodes CASSLGREDGEQYV.

Here the CDR3 DNA reads TGTGCCAGCACCCTGGGACTAGCGGTGCCCAATGAGCAGTTCTTC. This gives the protein CASTLGLAVPNEQFF. This chain uses TRBV28 with TRBJ2-1, with 11 positions matching TRBD2. The CDR3 totals 15 residues. Germline values: CDR1 MDHEN, CDR2 SYDVKM. With 7 bases clipped from V and 6 bases from J, the junction kept 8 bases outside the gene matches.

Points on this clonotype: Here the CDR3 omits its conserved ending phenylalanine or tryptophan, so a read error is the likely source. V usage is TRBV24-1 and J usage is TRBJ2-3; possible D gene TRBD2, 5 bases. The V end lost 1 base, the J end lost 6 bases, and 19 bases lay between the germline ends. This CDR3 spans 17 amino acids. The germline gives CDR1 KGHDR, CDR2 SFDVKD. CDR3 residues: CATSDFSGGPTGDTQYI. In nucleotides, the CDR3 is TGTGCCACCAGTGATTTCAGCGGCGGGCCCACCGGGGATACGCAGTATATT.